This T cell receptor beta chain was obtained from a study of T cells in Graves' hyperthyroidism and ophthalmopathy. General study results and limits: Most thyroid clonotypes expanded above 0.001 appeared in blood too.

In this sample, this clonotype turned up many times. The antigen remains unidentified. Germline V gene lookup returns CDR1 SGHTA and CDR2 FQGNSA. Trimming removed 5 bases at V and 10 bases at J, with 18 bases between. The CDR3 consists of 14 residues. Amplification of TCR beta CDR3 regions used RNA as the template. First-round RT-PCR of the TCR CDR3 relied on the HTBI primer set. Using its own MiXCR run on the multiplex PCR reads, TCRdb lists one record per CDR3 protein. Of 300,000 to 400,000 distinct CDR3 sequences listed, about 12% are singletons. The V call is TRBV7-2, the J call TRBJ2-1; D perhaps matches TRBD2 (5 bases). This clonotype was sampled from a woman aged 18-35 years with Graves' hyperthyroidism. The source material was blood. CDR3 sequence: CASSPGLPTGEQFF. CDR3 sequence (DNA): TGTGCCAGCAGCCCTGGACTCCCCACCGGGGAGCAGTTCTTC.